This TCR beta chain was identified during a study of cytomegalovirus exposure and HLA in healthy donors (TCRdb year 2017). Describing the broader study: According to an earlier analysis of several hundred of the donors, about 179 million T cells yielded 95 million to 140 million unique TCR beta sequences and around 300 Gb of sequence data. An early release covering 550 to 650 HLA-typed donors comprised about 300 gigabases of sequencing data and around 85 million unique TCR sequences. Of the roughly 400 genotyped donors, about 80% fell in the genetic ancestry cluster associated with self-reported Caucasian donors. The study was designed to test whether signatures of past pathogen exposure could be identified by cataloging public T cell receptors. The study used immunosequencing to profile the T cell repertoires of about 670 subjects and linked those repertoires to cytomegalovirus serostatus. Along with the roughly 670-subject first cohort, a separate validation cohort of over a hundred different subjects was used. To predict cytomegalovirus infection status, the study brought together high-throughput TCR immunosequencing, statistical association of individual TCRs with disease status, and machine learning. A later analysis re-analyzed previously published TCR beta repertoires from 500 to 700 donors and added high-resolution HLA genotyping to study TCR occurrence patterns. Rather than using new phenotypic data, the later analysis identified candidate immune exposures from TCR beta sequences and from how often those sequences occurred across donors. An earlier analysis of around 580 of the donors used high-throughput TCR beta sequencing to judge whether each TCR beta V gene segment behaved as functional or pseudogenic. Alongside the repertoire data, information on donor age, sex, ethnicity and CMV serostatus was compiled. In a later genetic analysis, genome-wide SNP genotypes for about 55% of the roughly 670 donors were used, and that subset was treated as a discovery cohort. Every repertoire in the discovery cohort had been generated on one and the same sequencing platform. HLA typing included class I and class II loci at four-digit resolution. The number of typed donors differed by locus: roughly 620-640 for A, B, C, DRB1 and DQB1; 522 for DQA1; around 610 for DPA1; and about 450 for DPB1. Because of strong linkage in the cohort, 4 to 6 DR-DQ haplotypes were treated as single units for association and clustering. On average, roughly 250,000 unique TCR beta nucleotide sequences were sequenced per donor among some 420 genotyped donors of the cohort, with about 17% of those sequences being non-productive. The full study reports these points: An association between a missense DCLRE1C variant and V-gene and J-gene trimming of TCR beta chains was found in a later genetic analysis and replicated in an independent cohort. According to a later genetic analysis, donors in an Asian-associated ancestry cluster had fewer N-insertions in productive TCRs than the roughly 670-donor mean. Because counts were too low, around 18 rarely observed V segments, including chromosome 9 orphons, were left out of the earlier analysis of 587 of the donors. Across donors, most TCR sequences were observed very rarely, whereas some public TCRs were present in many individuals. Most CMV-associated TCR beta chains appeared to be HLA-restricted in a later analysis, and the HLA associations seemed to be driven largely by CMV exposure. A group of highly shared sequence variants was considered likely to be a technical artifact of the sequencing pipeline. The presence/absence analyses assumed that sequencing depth was roughly uniform across donors, and that assumption may not be true. The cohort was sequenced for TCR beta chains only, and without alpha or paired-chain data the features that could be detected were limited. Because some donors lacked HLA typing at each locus, the association tests relied only on the typed subset. Linkage disequilibrium might explain the correlated functional status among segregating V segments, but an unknown experimental factor could not be excluded. A total of fewer than 200 TCR beta chains were listed by the study as associated with cytomegalovirus. The authors suggested that the approach could potentially be generalized to other disease states and immunological phenotypes. Strong co-occurrence of HLA alleles, especially DR and DQ, made assigning TCR associations to individual alleles difficult. A few of the identified cytomegalovirus-associated TCR beta chains were confirmed in vitro to be specific for cytomegalovirus antigens. In a later analysis, 16,951 TCR beta sequences were associated with specific HLA alleles at a false discovery rate of 0.05. In both the original and validation cohorts, the classifier was reported to diagnose cytomegalovirus status with high specificity and sensitivity. A later analysis found that HLA-associated TCR beta chains were more clonally expanded and had lower generation probabilities than equally common non-associated chains. In a later analysis, several top co-occurrence clusters were reported to appear linked to parvovirus B19, influenza, CMV and Epstein-Barr virus. CMV serostatus was the only immune exposure information available for the cohort. A later analysis found that TCR association rates varied across HLA loci, with DRB1 alleles showing the most associated TCRs and HLA-C alleles the fewest. In an earlier analysis of fewer than 750 of the donors, most TCR beta V segments were observed in productive rearrangements about 87% or about 30% of the time, broadly matching IMGT annotations. A further reported finding was that TCR beta sequences accurately predicted the HLA-A and HLA-B alleles for most subjects in the first cohort.

The cohort was made up of 650 to 700 healthy bone marrow donors. At the time of sampling, all cohort members were nominally healthy, though unrecorded immune exposures were likely present. The donor tested CMV seronegative and was one of the 352 seronegative cohort members. Each donor provided a peripheral blood sample, and peripheral blood mononuclear cells were used for TCR beta sequencing. Genomic DNA extraction from the blood cell samples was performed with the Qiagen DNeasy Blood Extraction Kit. This clone was counted a single time. What this receptor recognizes is not known. No base quality information exists; no much larger clone differs at one position. To prepare the library, the immunoSEQ multiplex PCR assay was applied. For the multiplex PCR, a mixture combining 60 forward primers for TCR Vbeta segments and 13 reverse primers for TCR Jbeta segments was used. The CDR3 region of rearranged TCR beta genes was amplified from genomic DNA with a multiplex PCR assay. Amplified TCR beta libraries were sequenced as 87-base-pair reads on the Illumina HiSeq System. The study's own analysis went as follows. A later analysis counted approximately 74 million unique TCR beta chains across the 666 repertoires, and 9 million to 14 million of these chains were shared by at least two donors. Raw reads were error-corrected and collapsed into unique sequences with a nearest-neighbor algorithm that merged closely related sequences to remove PCR and sequencing errors. CDR3 sequences were aligned to IMGT reference sequences to assign V, D and J gene segments. For a sequence to be retained, a match of at least six nucleotides was required to both a V gene segment and a J gene segment. Rearrangements were classified as productive when the CDR3 lacked stop codons and remained in frame with V and J, and all other rearrangements were classified as non-productive. Following IMGT convention, CDR3 was defined as the stretch from the second conserved V-encoded cysteine to the conserved J-encoded phenylalanine. The earlier analysis of about 640 of the donors excluded any sequence lacking an unambiguous match to a single V gene segment. In an earlier analysis of around 590 of the donors, a V segment was called functional when productive rearrangements were above 56.7%, and segregating when the standard deviation between donors exceeded 5%. A statistical classification framework was developed to diagnose cytomegalovirus status using the catalog of TCR beta chain sequences. V and J gene assignment, in a later analysis, came from comparing TCR nucleotide sequences with IMGT/GENE-DB human TR gene sequences. In a later analysis, CDR3 sequences and most-parsimonious VDJ recombination scenarios were assigned using the TCRdist pipeline. In a later analysis, each TCR beta chain was defined by its CDR3 amino acid sequence together with its V-gene family, and reads lacking a unique V-gene family were excluded. As a way to deal with suspected cross-contamination and a sequencing artifact, a later analysis dropped more than 500 nucleotide sequences that were highly shared and had low generation probability. For each public chain, a later analysis derived a clonal expansion index from normalized ranks of inferred template counts within each repertoire. Generation probabilities in a later analysis came from a VDJ recombination model fitted to out-of-frame rearrangements, and those results were checked against IGoR. A later analysis scored TCR-TCR, TCR-HLA and TCR-CMV co-occurrence with hypergeometric tests, applying a repertoire-size bias correction to TCR pairs. A later analysis estimated false discovery rates by permuting HLA or CMV assignments 20 times. In a later analysis, co-occurring TCRs were grouped using DBSCAN, with TCRdist sequence similarity added in when clustering inside HLA-allele-positive subsets. Co-occurrence clustering excluded repertoires with fewer than 30,000 or more than 120,000 public chains, plus five with anomalous nucleotide sharing. This immuneACCESS table, as held by TCRdb, lists in-frame sequences with V and J called but not all clones. Of the missing ones, under half trace to an unresolved V gene in checked studies; the others have no known cause. V, J and clone size are taken as reported in that table, and D and trimming were inferred from the DNA itself. Recorded for this sample are 200,000 to 250,000 clones; roughly four fifths of them occurred a single time. The ten largest make up 2.7% of the sample.

The clonotype was recovered from a woman between 35 and 50 years old in good health and CMV-seronegative. The specimen sequenced was PBMCs.

The sequence in DNA is TGCAGCGTTCCCGGGACAGAGAAACACACCGGGGAGCTGTTTTTT. It specifies CSVPGTEKHTGELFF. The chain was built from TRBV29-1 and TRBJ2-2; 7 central bases correspond to TRBD1. From a lookup of the germline V gene, CDR1 and CDR2 are SQVTM and ANQGSEA. The CDR3 measures 15 amino acids from cysteine to phenylalanine. The DNA shown is the 45-base CDR3, in frame from base 1. Germline trimming: 5 bases from V, 3 bases from J; junction bases outside gene matches: 9.